A single sample gave rise to the 20 T cell receptor beta chains below, sequenced in a study of T cell responses to AZD1222 COVID-19 vaccine. The repertoire was sequenced with immunoSEQ multiplex PCR; TCRdb's copy has only in-frame clones and lacks some. The sample gives about 190,000 clones, around 92% of which show up once; over 1% is in the top ten. Source: peripheral blood, taken on day 0 of AZD1222 vaccination. Receptors originate from an adult in good health.

The V and J genes are TRBV5-4 and TRBJ1-3, with 7 bases identical to TRBD1. The CDR3 spans 15 residues. V shed 3 bases and J 0 bases; nucleotides not matched to a gene: 3. The germline V gene encodes CDR1 SGHNT and CDR2 YYREEE (reference sequence). CDR3 coding DNA: TGTGCCAGCAGCTCGGACAGGAGCTCTGGAAACACCATATATTTT. As protein: CASSSDRSSGNTIYF.

The V gene is TRBV6-6, the J gene TRBJ1-1; 8 positions agree with TRBD1. CDR1 is MNHNY and CDR2 is SVGAGI in the germline V gene (reference sequence). The CDR3 contains 14 residues. V was pared by 5 bases and J by 2 bases, with 4 bases of the junction left unmatched. The CDR3: CASSRTGSNTEAFF. CDR3 bases: TGTGCCAGCAGTAGGACAGGGTCCAACACTGAAGCTTTCTTT.

This clone came up a few times. Here the CDR3 DNA reads TGTGCCAGCACCCCAGGGGAGATTCAGCCCCAGCATTTT. As protein: CASTPGEIQPQHF. The chain links TRBV2 to TRBJ1-5, with D possibly being TRBD1 (6 bases). V lost 7 bases and J 6 bases, leaving 13 bases between the germline ends. The CDR3 is made up of 13 amino acids. Looked up from germline, CDR1 is SNHLY and CDR2 is FYNNEI.

The chain couples TRBV14 to TRBJ2-2; TRBD1 matches 8 bases. Germline trimming cut 3 bases from V and 3 bases from J; bases unmatched to any gene: 12. Germline V lookup: CDR1 SGHDN, CDR2 FVKESK. The CDR3 has 18 residues. CDR3 nucleotide sequence: TGTGCCAGCAGCCATTTGGCTGGCAGGGGGCCGTACACCGGGGAGCTGTTTTTT. Its protein product is CASSHLAGRGPYTGELFF.

The genes are TRBV20-1 and TRBJ1-2, with D possibly being TRBD1 (5 bases). CDR1 is DFQATT and CDR2 is SNEGSKA in the germline V gene (reference sequence). The CDR3 sequence is 10 residues long. V lost 6 bases to trimming and J lost 8 bases, with 10 bases between them. The CDR3 here is CSAYWDGYTF. The CDR3 DNA reads TGCAGTGCGTACTGGGACGGCTACACCTTC.

J is TRBJ2-1 and V is TRBV24-1; D unclear. V lost 5 bases, J lost 0 bases, and 7 bases lay in between. The CDR3 consists of 14 residues. CDR1 and CDR2 (germline): KGHDR, SFDVKD. CDR3 loop: CATSGAPSYNEQFF. The CDR3 nucleotides read TGTGCCACCAGTGGGGCCCCCTCCTACAATGAGCAGTTCTTC.

The V gene is TRBV7-9, the J gene TRBJ2-2; the D is unclear. The CDR3 spans 13 residues. Trimming cost V 5 bases and J 1 base, with 5 bases left between them. CDR1 is SEHNR, CDR2 FQNEAQ, per germline (reference sequence). In DNA form, the CDR3 reads TGTGCCAGCAGCAAGGGGAACACCGGGGAGCTGTTTTTT. Translation gives CASSKGNTGELFF.

The CDR3, as DNA: TGTGCCAGCAGAGGGGGGTATGGCTACACCTTC. Its protein product is CASRGGYGYTF. V is TRBV2 and J is TRBJ1-2, with D possibly TRBD1 on 6 matching bases. The CDR3 sequence is 11 residues long. In germline, CDR1 is SNHLY, CDR2 FYNNEI. V gave up 6 bases and J gave up 5 bases, with 7 bases separating them.

J is TRBJ1-4 and V is TRBV2, with D possibly TRBD1 on 6 matching bases. From germline, CDR1 is SNHLY and CDR2 FYNNEI. The CDR3 sequence is 13 residues long. Deletions cut 6 bases from V and 2 bases from J, with 7 bases between. CDR3 coding DNA: TGTGCCAGCAGCGGACAGACTAATGAAAAACTGTTTTTT. The encoded protein is CASSGQTNEKLFF.

The chain joins TRBV27 to TRBJ1-2, with D possibly being TRBD1 (5 bases). The CDR3 runs to 14 residues. Germline CDR1 MNHEY, CDR2 SMNVEV (reference sequence). V was pared by 5 bases and J by 6 bases, with 16 bases between. The CDR3 sequence is CASSPQGLEDGYTF. The CDR3 region has the DNA TGTGCCAGCAGTCCGCAGGGATTGGAGGATGGCTACACCTTC.

The chain links TRBV5-1 to TRBJ1-6; D gene uncertain. Trimming stripped 0 bases from V and 6 bases from J, with 16 bases between. CDR1 and CDR2 from the germline V gene are SGHRS and YFSETQ. The CDR3 contains 17 residues. As DNA, the CDR3 is TGCGCCAGCAGCTTGGGCCTGGGAGGAGGTGGTAATTCACCCCTCCACTTT. This gives the protein CASSLGLGGGGNSPLHF.

The V and J genes are TRBV6-5 and TRBJ1-6, with a possible D match to TRBD1 (6 bases). V lost 6 bases and J lost 5, with 11 bases in between. This CDR3 comprises 14 residues. The germline gives CDR1 MNHEY, CDR2 SVGAGI. The CDR3 DNA reads as TGTGCCAGCAGAAGGGACATAAATAATTCACCCCTCCACTTT. It encodes CASRRDINNSPLHF.

The V gene is TRBV3-1 (or the pseudogene TRBV3-2), the J gene TRBJ2-1, with D unclear. The CDR3 spans 14 residues. The germline gives CDR1 LGHDT, CDR2 YNNKEL (reference sequence). V was pared by 0 bases and J by 1 base, with 4 bases between. The CDR3 here is CASSQDSSYNEQFF. The CDR3 DNA is TGTGCCAGCAGCCAAGACAGTTCCTACAATGAGCAGTTCTTC.

Concerning this clone itself: Other DNA sequences of this sample code for an identical CDR3. The CDR3 nucleotides read TGTGCCAGCAGCTTAGCCGGCCTTGATCAGCCCCAGCATTTT. Protein sequence: CASSLAGLDQPQHF. The chain employs TRBV7-9 and TRBJ1-5; no definite D call. Trimming removed 0 bases from V and 5 bases from J, with 8 bases in between. Looked up from germline, CDR1 is SEHNR and CDR2 is FQNEAQ (reference sequence). The CDR3 spans 14 residues. The entire variable domain, with the rest obtained from reference TRBV7-9 and TRBJ1-5, is as follows: DTGVSQNPRHKITKRGQNVTFRCDPISEHNRLYWYRQTLGQGPEFLTYFQNEAQLEKSRLLSDRFSAERPKGSFSTLEIQRTEQGDSAMYLCASSLAGLDQPQHFGDGTRLSIL.

The sample holds one count of this clone. J is TRBJ1-5 and V is TRBV6-5; 8 bases are a match to TRBD1. The CDR3 has 13 residues. J lost 5 bases, V lost 7 bases, and 4 bases had no gene match. Germline lookup yields CDR1 MNHEY and CDR2 SVGAGI. The chain's CDR3 is CASIGQGDQPQHF. The CDR3 DNA is TGTGCCAGCATTGGACAGGGTGATCAGCCCCAGCATTTT.

This clone appeared once. The V call is TRBV18, the J call TRBJ2-1; a possible D gene is TRBD1 (6 bases). This CDR3 region has 12 residues. Trimming cost V 0 bases and J 12 bases, with 9 bases left between them. Germline values: CDR1 KGHSH, CDR2 LQKENI. CDR3 coding DNA: TGTGCCAGCTCACCACCAACAGGGCGGCAGTTCTTC. Translation gives CASSPPTGRQFF.

The rearrangement joins TRBV7-3 to TRBJ2-7, with D uncertain. This CDR3 has 14 residues. V lost 3 bases and J lost 0, with 9 bases in between. Germline V gives CDR1 SGHTA, CDR2 FQGTGA. CDR3 protein: CASSLTGTSYEQYF. The CDR3 nucleotides are TGTGCCAGCAGCTTGACGGGCACCTCCTACGAGCAGTACTTC.

The chain couples TRBV6-2 or TRBV6-3 to TRBJ1-5, with 8 bases lining up with TRBD1. CDR1 and CDR2 (germline): MNHEY, SVGEGT. This CDR3 is built from 20 residues. J gave up 3 bases and V 5 bases, and 21 bases lay outside the gene matches. This CDR3 reads CASSPRLGQAYFHLNQPQHF. CDR3 in DNA: TGTGCCAGCAGTCCGCGTTTGGGACAGGCCTACTTTCATCTCAATCAGCCCCAGCATTTT.

This sequence joins TRBV6-5 and TRBJ1-4; D may be TRBD1 (5 bases). The CDR3 has 14 residues. Germline CDR1 reads MNHEY; CDR2 reads SVGAGI. Trimming cost V 0 bases and J 6 bases, with 8 bases left between them. The DNA of the CDR3 is TGTGCCAGCAGTTACTCGAGACAGTATGAAAAACTGTTTTTT. Its translation is CASSYSRQYEKLFF.

The V gene is TRBV27, the J gene TRBJ1-2; D is possibly TRBD1 (6 bases). This CDR3 spans 13 amino acids. Trimming shortened V by 3 bases and J by 6 bases, and 11 bases separated the two germline ends. CDR1 and CDR2 from the germline V gene are MNHEY and SMNVEV (reference sequence). This chain's CDR3 is CASSFRQGNGYTF. In nucleotides, the CDR3 is TGTGCCAGCAGTTTTCGTCAGGGGAATGGCTACACCTTC.